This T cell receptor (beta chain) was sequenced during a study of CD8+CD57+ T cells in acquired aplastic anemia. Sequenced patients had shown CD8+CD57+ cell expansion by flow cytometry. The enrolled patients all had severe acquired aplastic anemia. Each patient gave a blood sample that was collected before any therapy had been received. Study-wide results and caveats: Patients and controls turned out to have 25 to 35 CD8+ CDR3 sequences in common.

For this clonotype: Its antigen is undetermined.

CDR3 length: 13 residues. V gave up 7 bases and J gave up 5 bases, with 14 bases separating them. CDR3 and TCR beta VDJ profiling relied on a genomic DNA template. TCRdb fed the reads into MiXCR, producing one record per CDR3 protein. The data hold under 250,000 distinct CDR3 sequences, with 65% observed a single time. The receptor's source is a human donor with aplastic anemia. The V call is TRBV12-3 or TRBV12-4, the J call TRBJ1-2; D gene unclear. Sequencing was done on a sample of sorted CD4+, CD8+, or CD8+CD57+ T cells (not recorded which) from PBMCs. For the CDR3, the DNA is TGTGCCAGCACCATGGGAGGGTGGTATGGCTACACCTTC. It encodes CASTMGGWYGYTF.